The count of the clone carrying this TCR beta chain is one. Using immunoSEQ multiplex PCR, the repertoire was profiled, and TCRdb retains in-frame clones only, with some absent. In the table there are about 800,000 clones, around 96% of which are singletons. These data originate in a study of shared clonotypes between healthy human individuals. Whole-study context: Serving as donors were a couple of women and a few men, whose ages spanned 18 to 49.

Naive CD8 cells, CD45RO-negative and positively selected for CCR7, excluded terminally differentiated effector memory CD45RA+ cells. CDR1 and CDR2 (germline): SGHTA, FQGNSA. The junction had 3 bases not matched to a gene; V was cut back by 5 bases and J by 2 bases. This CDR3 is built from 15 residues. The receptor comes from a man aged 25-45 years in good health. V gene TRBV7-2 combines with J gene TRBJ2-4, with 10 bases fitting TRBD2. Material for sequencing was naive CD8+ T cells sorted from blood. As DNA, the CDR3 is TGTGCCAGCAGCCCTAGCGGGAGATCCAAAAACATTCAGTACTTC. Its translation is CASSPSGRSKNIQYF.